This T cell receptor beta chain derives from a study of CD8+ T cells in alopecia areata. Study-level points and caveats: Scalp sample sequencing also detects resident alphabeta T cells of normal skin. Alopecia totalis/universalis scalp especially showed more expanded CD8+ clones than normal scalp.

Researchers gathered lesional scalp punch biopsies and peripheral blood from patients with alopecia areata. As concerns this clone: Its target is not known.

The CDR3 length is 18 residues. Trimming removed 4 bases from V and 7 bases from J; junction bases left unmatched: 17. Looked up from germline, CDR1 is LGHNA and CDR2 is YSLEER. Extracted from the samples, RNA was reverse transcribed into cDNA to serve as the sequencing template. TCRdb's table, derived via immunoSEQ multiplex PCR, lists solely in-frame clones and lacks some. The sample shows some 110,000 clones, roughly two fifths of them seen only once. The specimen sequenced was CD4+ T cells sorted from blood. The chain couples TRBV4-3 to TRBJ2-1, with TRBD2 matching over 9 bases. The clonotype was recovered from a human donor with alopecia areata. The chain's CDR3 is CASSPLPPASGELNEQFF. The CDR3 DNA sequence: TGCGCCAGCAGCCCCTTACCCCCGGCTAGCGGGGAATTGAATGAGCAGTTCTTC.